Listed here is a single T cell receptor (beta chain). This sample stems from a study of T cells in Graves' hyperthyroidism and ophthalmopathy. The CDR3 runs 18 residues. V gave up 1 base and J gave up 6 bases, with 25 bases separating them. Germline CDR1 is SGHDT and CDR2 is YYEEEE. The definition of stable Graves' hyperthyroidism was no ophthalmopathy progression within 18 months. Researchers took RNA transcripts and amplified the TCR beta CDR3 regions from them. The HTBI primer set served for first-round RT-PCR of the TCR CDR3. TCRdb passed the multiplex PCR reads through MiXCR, listing each CDR3 protein once. The profile covers over 500,000 distinct CDR3 sequences, with approximately 14% appearing a single time and about 15% taken by the ten largest.

This chain joins TRBV5-6 and TRBJ1-2, with D possibly being TRBD1 (6 bases). The clonotype originates from a woman between 40 and 55 years old with Graves' hyperthyroidism. Sequencing was carried out using blood. Here the CDR3 reads CASSLSGLMFGGPDGYTF. The CDR3 coding sequence is TGTGCCAGCAGCTTGAGCGGGTTGATGTTTGGGGGCCCGGATGGCTACACCTTC.